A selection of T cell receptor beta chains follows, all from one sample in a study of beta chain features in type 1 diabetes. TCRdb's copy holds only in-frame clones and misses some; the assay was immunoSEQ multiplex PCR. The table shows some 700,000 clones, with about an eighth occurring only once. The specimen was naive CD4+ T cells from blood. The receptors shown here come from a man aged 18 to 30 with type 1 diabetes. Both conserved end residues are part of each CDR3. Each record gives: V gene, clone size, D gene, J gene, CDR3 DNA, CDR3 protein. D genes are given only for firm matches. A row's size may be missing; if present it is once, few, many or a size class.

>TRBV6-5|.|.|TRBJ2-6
TGTGCCGCACTGTCCCGCTCTGGGGCCAACGTCCTGACTTTC
CAALSRSGANVLTF
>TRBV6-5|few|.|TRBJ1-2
TGTGCCAGCAGTCAAGGACAGGGCTACACCTTC
CASSQGQGYTF
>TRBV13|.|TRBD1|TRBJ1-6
TGTGCCAGCAGCTTGGGACAGAAAAATTCACCCCTCCACTTT
CASSLGQKNSPLHF
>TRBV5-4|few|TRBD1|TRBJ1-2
TGTGCCAGCAGCTTGAGGGACAGCCTCTATGGCTACACCTTC
CASSLRDSLYGYTF
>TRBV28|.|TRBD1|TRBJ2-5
TGTGCCAGCAGTTCGGGACGAGGGACAGGGAACTCGGAGACCCAGTACTTC
CASSSGRGTGNSETQYF
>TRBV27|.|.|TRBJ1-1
TGTGCCAGCAGAGTACAGGGTTCGGACACTGAAGCTTTCTTT
CASRVQGSDTEAFF
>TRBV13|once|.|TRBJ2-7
TGTGCCAGCAGCTTAGGCGTCGGGACATCCTACGAGCAGTACTTC
CASSLGVGTSYEQYF
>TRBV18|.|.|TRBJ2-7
TGTGCCAGCTCACCGGGACGGAACACCTACGAGCAGTACTTC
CASSPGRNTYEQYF
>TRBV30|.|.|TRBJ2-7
TGTGCCTGGAACCACCCGGGAGGAGGGGGCGAGCAGTACTTC
CAWNHPGGGGEQYF
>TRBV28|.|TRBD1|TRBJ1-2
TGTGCCAGCCGGACAGGGCCCTATGGCTACACCTTC
CASRTGPYGYTF
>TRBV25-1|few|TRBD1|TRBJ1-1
TGTGCCAGCAGTGAACGAGGACAGGGTGTACCTTTCTTT
CASSERGQGVPFF
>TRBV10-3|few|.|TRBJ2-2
TGTGCCATCAATGATAGGGGCCTCACCGGGGAGCTGTTTTTT
CAINDRGLTGELFF
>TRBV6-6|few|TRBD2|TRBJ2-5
TGTGCCAGCAACGGACTAGCGGGGGACGTGACCCAGTACTTC
CASNGLAGDVTQYF
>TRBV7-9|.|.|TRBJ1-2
TGTGCCAGCAGCTTCCTCGGGGCCTATGGCTACACCTTC
CASSFLGAYGYTF
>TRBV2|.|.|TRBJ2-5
TGTGCCAGCAGAGCCCAAGAGACCCAGTACTTC
CASRAQETQYF
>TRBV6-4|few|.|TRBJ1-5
TGTGCCAGCAGTGAGTCCCCGGGCAGTCAGCCCCAGCATTTT
CASSESPGSQPQHF
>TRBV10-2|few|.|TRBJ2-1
TGCGCCAGCAGTGAGCTTGGGCCGAACAATGAGCAGTTCTTC
CASSELGPNNEQFF
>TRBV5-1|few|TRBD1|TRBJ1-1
TGCGCCAGCAGCGTCGGACAGGGCGGCTTGGACACTGAAGCTTTCTTT
CASSVGQGGLDTEAFF
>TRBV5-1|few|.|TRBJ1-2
TGCGCCAGCAGCTTGGCCGGAGAGGGCTACACCTTC
CASSLAGEGYTF
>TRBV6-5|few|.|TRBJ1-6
TGTGCCAGCAGTCGCGGACAGATGGCACCCCTCCACTTT
CASSRGQMAPLHF
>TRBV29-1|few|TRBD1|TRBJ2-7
TGCAGCGTTGGAGGACAGGGTTCCGAGCAGTACTTC
CSVGGQGSEQYF
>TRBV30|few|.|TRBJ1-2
TGTGCCTGGAGTAAACAGAGCTATGGCTACACCTTC
CAWSKQSYGYTF
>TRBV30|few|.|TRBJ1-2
TGTGCCAGTGACAGACACTCCTTC
CASDRHSF
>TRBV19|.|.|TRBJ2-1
TGTGCCAGTAGTATAGAGAAGGGGTCGCCCTACAATGAGCAGTTCTTC
CASSIEKGSPYNEQFF
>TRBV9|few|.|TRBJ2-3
TGTGCCAGCAGCGTAGGGGTGGGGTGGGCAGATACGCAGTATTTT
CASSVGVGWADTQYF
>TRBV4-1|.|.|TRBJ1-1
TGCGCCAGCAGCCAACCAGTAAGGGGCAACGGTGAAGCTTTCTTT
CASSQPVRGNGEAFF
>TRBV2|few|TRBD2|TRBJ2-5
TGTGCCAGCAGACCCAGACTAGCGGCACAAGAGACCCAGTACTTC
CASRPRLAAQETQYF
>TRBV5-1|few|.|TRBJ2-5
TGCGCCAGCAGCTCCAGAGGGGACAAAGGGAAGGAGACCCAGTACTTC
CASSSRGDKGKETQYF
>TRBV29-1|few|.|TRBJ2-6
TGCAGCGCCGACATCTCTGGGGCCAACGTCCTGACTTTC
CSADISGANVLTF
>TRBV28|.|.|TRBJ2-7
TGTGCCAGCAGTGCCGCAGGGGCGGGGAAGGACGAGCAGTACTTC
CASSAAGAGKDEQYF
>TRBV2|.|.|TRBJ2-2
TGTGCCAGCACTATACTCAGGAACACCGGGGAGCTGTTTTTT
CASTILRNTGELFF
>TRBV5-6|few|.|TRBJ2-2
TGTGCCAGTACGAAAAAGACAGCTCACGGGGAGCTGTTTTTT
CASTKKTAHGELFF
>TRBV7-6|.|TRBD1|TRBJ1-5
TGTGCCAGCAGCAAGGGACAGGGTGGCAATCAGCCCCAGCATTTT
CASSKGQGGNQPQHF
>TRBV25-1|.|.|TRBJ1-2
TGTGCCAGCAGTCCCGACTTCCACCTCTATGGCTACACCTTC
CASSPDFHLYGYTF
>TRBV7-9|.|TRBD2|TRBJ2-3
TGTGCCAGCAGCTCGGGCGGGGGGAGCGCAGATACGCAGTATTTT
CASSSGGGSADTQYF
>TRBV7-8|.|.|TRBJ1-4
TGTGCCAGCAGACCTACCGGTCGTACTAATGAAAAACTGTTTTTT
CASRPTGRTNEKLFF
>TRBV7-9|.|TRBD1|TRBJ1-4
TGTGCCAGCAGCCGCCTGGGGACAGGGAATGAAAAACTGTTTTTT
CASSRLGTGNEKLFF
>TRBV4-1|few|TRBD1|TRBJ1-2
TGCGCCAGCAGCCAAGATCCCGGACAGGACTATGGCTACACCTTC
CASSQDPGQDYGYTF
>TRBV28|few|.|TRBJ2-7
TGTGCCAGCAGTTTACGACAGACCTTAAGGCACTTC
CASSLRQTLRHF
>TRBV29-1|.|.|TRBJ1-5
TGCAGCGTTGAGGGGTCGGGCAATCAGCCCCAGCATTTT
CSVEGSGNQPQHF
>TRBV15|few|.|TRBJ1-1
TGTGCCACCAGCATACCGAACTCCCGGAACACTGAAGCTTTCTTT
CATSIPNSRNTEAFF
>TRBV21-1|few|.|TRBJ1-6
TGTGCCAGCAGCAAAAGGCGGGAGGCAGCTGGGTATTTT
CASSKRREAAGYF
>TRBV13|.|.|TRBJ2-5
TGTGCCAGCAGCCCCCGGGGGAAGGTTAGCGACCAAGAGACCCAGTACTTC
CASSPRGKVSDQETQYF
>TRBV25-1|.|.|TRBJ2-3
TGTGCCAGCAGTGAATCTGCAAGGGGGGTATCAGATACGCAGTATTTT
CASSESARGVSDTQYF
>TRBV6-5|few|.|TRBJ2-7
TGTGCCAGCAAGGGCCCATCCTACGAGCAGTACTTC
CASKGPSYEQYF
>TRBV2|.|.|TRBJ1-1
TGTGCCAGCAGTGCGGTTGGAGGTGACACTGAAGCTTTCTTT
CASSAVGGDTEAFF
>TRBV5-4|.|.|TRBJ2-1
TGTGCCAGCAGCTTGACGGGGGAGGTGTACAATGAGCAGTTCTTC
CASSLTGEVYNEQFF
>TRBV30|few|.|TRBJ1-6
TGTGCCTGGTCGCCGAGGACAGACGCACCCCTCCACTTT
CAWSPRTDAPLHF
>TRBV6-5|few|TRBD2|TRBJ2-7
TGTGCCAGCAGTTATATAGCGGGGGGTCATGAGCAGTACTTC
CASSYIAGGHEQYF
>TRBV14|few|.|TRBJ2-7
TGTGCCAGCAGCCAAGCTCCGGCAAGGGAAAACGAGCAGTACTTC
CASSQAPARENEQYF
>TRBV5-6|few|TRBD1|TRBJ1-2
TGTGCCAGCAGCCCGCGGGGACAGAATTATGGCTACACCTTC
CASSPRGQNYGYTF
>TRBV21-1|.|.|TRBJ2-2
TGTGCCAGCAGGGCAGGCCCAGAATTGAGCACCGGGGAGCTGTTTTTT
CASRAGPELSTGELFF
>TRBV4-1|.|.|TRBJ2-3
TGCGCCAGCAGCCGGAGGTGGGATACGCAGTATTTT
CASSRRWDTQYF